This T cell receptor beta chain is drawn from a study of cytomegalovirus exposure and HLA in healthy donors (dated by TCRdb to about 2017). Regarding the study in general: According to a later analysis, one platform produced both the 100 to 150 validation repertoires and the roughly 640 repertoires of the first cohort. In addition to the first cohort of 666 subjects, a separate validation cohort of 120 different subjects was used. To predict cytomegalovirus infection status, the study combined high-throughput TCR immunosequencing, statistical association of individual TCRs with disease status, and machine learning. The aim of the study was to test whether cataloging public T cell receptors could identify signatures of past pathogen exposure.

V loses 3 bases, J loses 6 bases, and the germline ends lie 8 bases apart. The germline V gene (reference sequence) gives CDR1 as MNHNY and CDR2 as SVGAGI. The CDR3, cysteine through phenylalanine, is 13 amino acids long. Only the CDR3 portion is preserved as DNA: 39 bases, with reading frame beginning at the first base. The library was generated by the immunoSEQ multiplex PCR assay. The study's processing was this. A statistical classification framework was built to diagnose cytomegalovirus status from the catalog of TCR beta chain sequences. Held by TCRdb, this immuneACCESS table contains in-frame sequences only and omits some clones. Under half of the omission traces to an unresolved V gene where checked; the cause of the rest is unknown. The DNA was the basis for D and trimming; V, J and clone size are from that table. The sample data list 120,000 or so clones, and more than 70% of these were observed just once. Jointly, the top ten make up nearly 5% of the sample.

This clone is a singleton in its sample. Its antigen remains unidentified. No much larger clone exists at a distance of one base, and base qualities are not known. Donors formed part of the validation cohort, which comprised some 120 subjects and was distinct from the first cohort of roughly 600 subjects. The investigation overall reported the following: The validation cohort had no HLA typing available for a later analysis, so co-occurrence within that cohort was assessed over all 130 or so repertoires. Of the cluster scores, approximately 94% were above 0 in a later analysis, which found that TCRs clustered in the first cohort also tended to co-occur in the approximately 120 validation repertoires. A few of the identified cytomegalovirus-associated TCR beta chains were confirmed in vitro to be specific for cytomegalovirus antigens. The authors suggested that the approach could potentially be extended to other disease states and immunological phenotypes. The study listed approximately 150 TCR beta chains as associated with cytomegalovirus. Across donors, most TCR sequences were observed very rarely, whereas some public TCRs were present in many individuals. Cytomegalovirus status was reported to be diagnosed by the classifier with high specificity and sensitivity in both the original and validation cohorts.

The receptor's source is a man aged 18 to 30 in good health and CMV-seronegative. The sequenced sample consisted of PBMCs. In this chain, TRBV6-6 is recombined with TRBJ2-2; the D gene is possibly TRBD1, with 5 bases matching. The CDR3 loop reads CASSYGAAGELFF. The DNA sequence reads TGTGCCAGCAGTTATGGGGCGGCCGGGGAGCTGTTTTTT.